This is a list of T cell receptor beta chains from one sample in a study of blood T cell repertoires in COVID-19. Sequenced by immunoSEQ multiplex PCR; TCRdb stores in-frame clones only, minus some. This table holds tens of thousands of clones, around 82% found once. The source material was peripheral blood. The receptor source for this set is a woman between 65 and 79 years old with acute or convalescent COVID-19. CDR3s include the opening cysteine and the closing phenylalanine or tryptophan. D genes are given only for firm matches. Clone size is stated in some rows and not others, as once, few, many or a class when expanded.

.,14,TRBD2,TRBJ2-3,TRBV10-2,CASRLAGGSDTQYF,TGCGCCAGCAGGTTAGCGGGTGGGTCAGATACGCAGTATTTT
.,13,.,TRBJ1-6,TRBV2,CASSEGFARPLHF,TGTGCCAGCAGTGAAGGGTTTGCGAGGCCCCTCCACTTT
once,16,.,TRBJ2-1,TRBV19,CASSIPPASSYNEQFF,TGTGCCAGTAGTATCCCCCCTGCGAGCTCCTACAATGAGCAGTTCTTC
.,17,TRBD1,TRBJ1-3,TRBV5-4,CASSLAGQGFSGNTIYF,TGTGCCAGCAGCTTGGCGGGACAGGGCTTCTCTGGAAACACCATATATTTT
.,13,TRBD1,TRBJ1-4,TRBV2,CASDRGANEKLFF,TGTGCCAGTGACAGGGGAGCAAATGAAAAACTGTTTTTT
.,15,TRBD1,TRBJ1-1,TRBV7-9,CASSLSRDRVGVRFF,TGTGCCAGCAGCTTGTCCCGGGACAGGGTAGGGGTTCGATTCTTT
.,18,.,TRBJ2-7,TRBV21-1,CASSKKGARDRTLYEQYF,TGTGCCAGCAGCAAAAAGGGGGCTCGGGACAGAACTCTCTACGAGCAGTACTTC
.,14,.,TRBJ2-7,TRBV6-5,CASRVSGTPEEQYF,TGTGCCAGCAGGGTCTCCGGGACTCCGGAGGAGCAGTACTTC
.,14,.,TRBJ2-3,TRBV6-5,CASKRALSTDTQYF,TGTGCCAGCAAGCGGGCCTTAAGCACAGATACGCAGTATTTT
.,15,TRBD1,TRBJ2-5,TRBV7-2,CASSGRTGGRETQYF,TGTGCCAGCAGCGGTAGGACAGGGGGCCGGGAGACCCAGTACTTC
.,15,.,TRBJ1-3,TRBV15,CATSRDRGAGNTIYF,TGTGCCACCAGCAGAGACAGGGGAGCGGGAAACACCATATATTTT
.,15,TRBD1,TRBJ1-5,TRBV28,CASSLGQGRGQPQHF,TGTGCCAGCAGTTTAGGACAGGGGAGAGGGCAGCCCCAGCATTTT
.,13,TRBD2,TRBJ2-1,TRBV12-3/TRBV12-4,CTSGLAGNNEQFF,TGTACCTCCGGACTAGCGGGAAACAATGAGCAGTTCTTC
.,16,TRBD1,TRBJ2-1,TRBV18,CASSPKGQGGGNEQFF,TGTGCCAGCTCACCTAAAGGACAGGGTGGGGGCAATGAGCAGTTCTTC
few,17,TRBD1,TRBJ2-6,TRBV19,CASSYRDRGSGANVLTF,TGTGCCAGTAGCTACCGGGACAGAGGCTCTGGGGCCAACGTCCTGACTTTC
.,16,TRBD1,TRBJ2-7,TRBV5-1,CASSRGTGTENYEQYF,TGCGCCAGCAGCCGAGGGACCGGGACAGAGAACTACGAGCAGTACTTC
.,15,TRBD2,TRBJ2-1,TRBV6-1,CASSEGGRVYNEQFF,TGTGCCAGCAGTGAAGGCGGGAGAGTCTACAATGAGCAGTTCTTC
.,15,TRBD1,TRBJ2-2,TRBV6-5,CASSYRQGETGELFF,TGTGCCAGCAGTTATCGACAGGGGGAGACCGGGGAGCTGTTTTTT
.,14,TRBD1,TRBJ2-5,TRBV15,CATSIGQEQETQYF,TGTGCCACCAGCATAGGACAGGAACAAGAGACCCAGTACTTC
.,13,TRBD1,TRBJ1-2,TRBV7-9,CASSPQGDYGYTF,TGTGCCAGCAGCCCACAGGGGGACTATGGCTACACCTTC
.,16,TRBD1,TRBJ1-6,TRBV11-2,CASSRADRALNSPLHF,TGTGCCAGCAGCCGCGCCGACAGGGCCCTTAATTCACCCCTCCACTTT
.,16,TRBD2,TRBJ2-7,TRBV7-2,CASSLRTSGVYYEQYF,TGTGCCAGCAGCTTACGGACTAGCGGGGTCTATTACGAGCAGTACTTC
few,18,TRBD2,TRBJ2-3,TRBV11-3,CASSSDLIAGGDTDTQYF,TGTGCCAGCAGCTCAGACTTAATAGCGGGAGGGGACACAGATACGCAGTATTTT
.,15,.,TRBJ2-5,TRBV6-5,CASSYSAGVQETQYF,TGTGCCAGCAGTTACTCGGCCGGAGTCCAAGAGACCCAGTACTTC
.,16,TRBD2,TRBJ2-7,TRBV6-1,CASSEGAGGPSDEQYF,TGTGCCAGCAGTGAGGGAGCGGGAGGGCCTTCTGACGAGCAGTACTTC
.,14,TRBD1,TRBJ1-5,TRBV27,CASSLDRDRQPQHF,TGTGCCAGCAGTCTCGACAGGGATCGTCAGCCCCAGCATTTT
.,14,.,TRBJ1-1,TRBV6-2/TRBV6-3,CASSYSQMNTEAFF,TGTGCCAGCAGTTACTCGCAGATGAACACTGAAGCTTTCTTT
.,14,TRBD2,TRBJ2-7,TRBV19,CASSTLAGVNEQYF,TGTGCCAGTAGTACTTTAGCGGGAGTTAACGAGCAGTACTTC
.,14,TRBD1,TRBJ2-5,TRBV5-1,CASSPGTGRETQYF,TGCGCCAGCAGCCCCGGGACAGGGCGGGAGACCCAGTACTTC
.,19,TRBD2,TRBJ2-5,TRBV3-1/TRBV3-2,CASSPWTSGISSEQETQYF,TGTGCCAGCAGCCCATGGACTAGCGGGATAAGTTCCGAACAAGAGACCCAGTACTTC
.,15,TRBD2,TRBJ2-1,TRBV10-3,CAISAASGRTDEQFF,TGTGCCATCAGTGCCGCTAGCGGGAGGACCGATGAGCAGTTCTTC
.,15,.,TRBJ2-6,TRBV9,CASSSDRPGANVLTF,TGTGCCAGCAGCTCCGACAGGCCTGGGGCCAACGTCCTGACTTTC
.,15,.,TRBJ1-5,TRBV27,CASSLSVQVNQPQHF,TGTGCCAGCAGTTTATCGGTTCAGGTTAATCAGCCCCAGCATTTT
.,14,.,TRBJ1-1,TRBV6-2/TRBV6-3,CASSGGRANTEAFF,TGTGCCAGCAGTGGAGGGAGGGCGAACACTGAAGCTTTCTTT
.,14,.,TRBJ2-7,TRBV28,CASSLESGPYEQYF,TGTGCCAGCAGTTTAGAGAGCGGCCCCTACGAGCAGTACTTC
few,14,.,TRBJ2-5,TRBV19,CASSRSIRQETQYF,TGTGCCAGTAGTAGAAGCATCCGGCAAGAGACCCAGTACTTC
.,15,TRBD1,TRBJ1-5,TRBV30,CAWSRGTGSNQPQHF,TGTGCCTGGAGTCGTGGGACAGGTAGCAATCAGCCCCAGCATTTT
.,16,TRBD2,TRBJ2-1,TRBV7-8,CASSFRTSGSKDEQFF,TGTGCCAGCAGCTTCCGGACTAGCGGGAGTAAAGATGAGCAGTTCTTC
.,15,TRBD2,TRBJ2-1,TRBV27,CASLSSGAGANEQFF,TGTGCCAGCCTCTCTAGCGGAGCTGGGGCCAATGAGCAGTTCTTC
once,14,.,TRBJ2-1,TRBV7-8,CASSLGGLESEQFF,TGTGCCAGCAGCTTAGGAGGGCTGGAAAGTGAGCAGTTCTTC
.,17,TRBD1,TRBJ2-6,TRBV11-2,CASILHPGGSGANVLTF,TGTGCCAGCATTCTACACCCAGGGGGCTCTGGGGCCAACGTCCTGACTTTC
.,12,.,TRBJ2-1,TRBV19,CASTTREDEQFF,TGTGCCAGTACCACGAGGGAGGATGAGCAGTTCTTC
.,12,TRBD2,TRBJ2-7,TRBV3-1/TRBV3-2,CASEGLDYEQYF,TGTGCCAGCGAAGGACTAGATTACGAGCAGTACTTC
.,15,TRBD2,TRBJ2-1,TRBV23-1,CASSQFLAGVVEQFF,TGCGCCAGCAGTCAATTCCTAGCGGGAGTGGTTGAGCAGTTCTTC
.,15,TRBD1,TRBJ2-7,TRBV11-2,CASSLGQATPYEQYF,TGTGCCAGCAGTTTGGGACAGGCGACACCCTACGAGCAGTACTTC